Sequencing of this T cell receptor beta chain was carried out in a study of control samples from healthy donors and cancer patients. This CDR3 is built from 13 residues. Germline V gene sequence: CDR1 LNHDA, CDR2 SQIVND (reference sequence). Trimming at V came to 10 bases and at J to 9 bases, leaving 8 bases not matched to a gene. Libraries were prepared by immunoSEQ multiplex PCR; TCRdb keeps only in-frame clonotypes and omits some of them. The sample includes fewer than 6,000 clones, roughly 81% of them seen just once. The source material was formalin-fixed, paraffin-embedded tissue. The clonotype originates from a female donor with lung cancer. This sequence joins TRBV19 and TRBJ1-6; 8 positions agree with TRBD1. CDR3 amino acids: CATIGQGFSPLHF. The DNA for the CDR3 is TGTGCCACCATTGGACAGGGTTTTTCACCCCTCCACTTT. The whole variable domain, filled in from reference TRBV19 and TRBJ1-6, reads DGGITQSPKYLFRKEGQNVTLSCEQNLNHDAMYWYRQDPGQGLRLIYYSQIVNDFQKGDIAEGYSVSREKKESFPLTVTSAQKNPTAFYLCATIGQGFSPLHFGNGTRLTVT.